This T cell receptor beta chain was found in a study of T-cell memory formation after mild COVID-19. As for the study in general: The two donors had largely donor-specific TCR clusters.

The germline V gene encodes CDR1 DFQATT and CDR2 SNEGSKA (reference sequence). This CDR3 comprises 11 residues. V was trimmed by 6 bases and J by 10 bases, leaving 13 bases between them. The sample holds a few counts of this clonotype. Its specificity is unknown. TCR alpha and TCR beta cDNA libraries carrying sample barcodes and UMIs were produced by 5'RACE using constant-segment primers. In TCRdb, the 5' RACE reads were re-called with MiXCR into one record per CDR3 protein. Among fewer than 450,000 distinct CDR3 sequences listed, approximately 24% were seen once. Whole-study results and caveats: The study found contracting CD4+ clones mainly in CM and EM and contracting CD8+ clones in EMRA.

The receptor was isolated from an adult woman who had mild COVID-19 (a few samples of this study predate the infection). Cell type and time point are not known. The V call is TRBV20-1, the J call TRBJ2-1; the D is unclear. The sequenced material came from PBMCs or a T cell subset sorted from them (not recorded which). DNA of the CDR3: TGCAGTGCCCCAGACCGCAAGGAGCAGTTCTTC. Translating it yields CSAPDRKEQFF.